The rows below give T cell receptor beta chains drawn from one sample of a study of post-analysis software for immune sequencing data. Using its own MiXCR run on the PCR reads, TCRdb lists one record per CDR3 protein. The repertoire holds approximately 730,000 distinct CDR3 sequences, with 25% to 30% as singletons. The sequenced sample was blood. These TCRs come from a girl aged 10 to 17 with multiple sclerosis. Each CDR3 is given with its conserved first and last residue. The D gene is left open where the match is weak. Only some rows state a clone size, as once, few, many or a class for expanded clones.

TRBV12-3/TRBV12-4	NA	TRBD2	TRBJ2-1	16	CASSFRREGPYNEQFF	TGTGCCAGCAGTTTTAGGCGGGAGGGCCCCTACAATGAGCAGTTCTTC
TRBV5-5	few	TRBD1	TRBJ1-5	17	CASSSGQGSPSNQPQHF	TGTGCCAGCAGTTCAGGACAGGGGTCCCCTAGCAATCAGCCCCAGCATTTT
TRBV12-3/TRBV12-4	NA	TRBD1	TRBJ1-2	17	CASSLGQGVDGNYGYTF	TGTGCCAGCAGCCTTGGACAGGGGGTTGATGGTAACTATGGCTACACCTTC
TRBV14	NA	TRBD2	TRBJ2-1	14	CASSQDSSGGEQFF	TGTGCCAGCAGCCAAGATTCCTCGGGGGGTGAGCAGTTCTTC
TRBV5-4	NA	TRBD1	TRBJ2-7	16	CASSPRGGQGAYEQYF	TGTGCCAGCAGCCCTCGGGGGGGACAGGGGGCATACGAGCAGTACTTC
TRBV20-1	NA	NA	TRBJ1-5	13	CSARDVRDQPQHF	TGCAGTGCTAGGGACGTTCGGGATCAGCCCCAGCATTTT
TRBV9	NA	NA	TRBJ1-1	14	CATDPREAPTEAFF	TGTGCCACCGACCCCAGAGAGGCCCCAACTGAAGCTTTCTTT
TRBV10-1	NA	NA	TRBJ2-2	15	CASSRGDPSTGERFF	TGCGCCAGCAGTAGGGGGGATCCTAGCACCGGGGAGCGGTTTTTT
TRBV12-5	NA	NA	TRBJ2-1	13	CASGFDPRDEQLF	TGTGCTAGTGGTTTTGACCCGCGCGATGAGCAGCTCTTC
TRBV5-1	NA	NA	TRBJ1-4	13	CASSFAGASELFF	TGCGCCAGCAGCTTTGCAGGGGCGTCGGAACTGTTTTTT
TRBV4-3	NA	NA	TRBJ2-7	14	CASSQDRRYYEQYF	TGCGCCAGCAGCCAAGACCGGCGGTACTACGAGCAGTACTTC
TRBV11-1	many	TRBD1	TRBJ2-1	14	CASSPWTGGNEQFF	TGTGCCAGCAGCCCCTGGACAGGGGGAAATGAGCAGTTCTTC
TRBV12-3/TRBV12-4	NA	TRBD1	TRBJ1-6	15	CASSLEYRGESPLHF	TGTGCCAGCAGTTTAGAGTACAGGGGGGAATCACCCCTCCACTTT
TRBV2	NA	NA	TRBJ1-1	14	CASSVKGLSTEAFF	TGTGCCAGCAGTGTGAAAGGGCTGAGCACTGAAGCTTTCTTT
TRBV29-1	NA	NA	TRBJ1-2	11	CSVAARYGYTF	TGCAGCGTTGCGGCACGCTATGGCTACACCTTC
TRBV28	few	TRBD1	TRBJ1-4	14	CASREQGAGEKLFF	TGTGCCAGCAGGGAACAGGGGGCAGGGGAAAAACTGTTTTTT
TRBV7-8	NA	NA	TRBJ2-3	16	CASSPAGEGVGDTQYF	TGTGCCAGCAGCCCGGCCGGCGAGGGGGTAGGGGATACGCAGTATTTT
TRBV11-2	NA	NA	TRBJ2-7	13	CASSFTRPYEQYF	TGTGCCAGCAGTTTTACACGGCCCTACGAGCAGTACTTC
TRBV7-2	NA	NA	TRBJ2-1	13	CASSPRGALEQFF	TGTGCCAGCAGTCCGAGGGGGGCCCTGGAGCAGTTCTTC
TRBV3-1	NA	NA	TRBJ2-7	14	CASSQGSNTYEQYF	TGTGCCAGCAGCCAAGGGAGCAACACCTACGAGCAGTACTTC
TRBV3-1	NA	TRBD1	TRBJ1-2	15	CASSQDLTGTGGYTF	TGTGCCAGCAGCCAAGACCTGACAGGGACTGGTGGCTACACCTTC
TRBV7-6	NA	TRBD1	TRBJ1-1	17	CASSLVSGTGLYTEAFF	TGTGCCAGCAGCTTAGTCTCCGGGACAGGGCTATACACTGAAGCTTTCTTT
TRBV7-9	NA	NA	TRBJ2-7	14	CASSIPRDPYEQYF	TGTGCCAGCAGCATCCCCCGAGACCCCTACGAGCAGTACTTC
TRBV27	NA	TRBD1	TRBJ1-5	13	CASSLGQGLPQHF	TGTGCCAGCAGCCTTGGACAGGGGTTGCCCCAGCATTTT
TRBV20-1	NA	NA	TRBJ2-1	16	CSARTPDPFSYNEQFF	TGCAGTGCTAGGACTCCGGACCCTTTCTCCTACAATGAGCAGTTCTTC
TRBV7-9	NA	NA	TRBJ1-1	16	CASSFKGRQGNTEAFF	TGTGCCAGCAGCTTTAAAGGACGGCAGGGTAATACTGAAGCTTTCTTT
TRBV20-1	many	NA	TRBJ2-6	15	CSAFDRTDGANVLTF	TGCAGTGCTTTTGACAGGACTGACGGGGCCAACGTCCTGACTTTC
TRBV7-2	few	TRBD1	TRBJ1-6	15	CASSLDGTGRSPLHF	TGTGCCAGCAGCTTAGACGGGACAGGGAGATCACCCCTCCACTTT
TRBV12-3/TRBV12-4	NA	TRBD1	TRBJ2-1	15	CASSTTGGAYNEQFF	TGTGCCAGCAGTACCACAGGGGGCGCGTACAATGAGCAGTTCTTC
TRBV14	NA	TRBD1	TRBJ2-4	14	CASSQTGAKNIQYF	TGTGCCAGCAGCCAGACAGGGGCCAAAAACATTCAGTACTTC
TRBV20-1	NA	TRBD1	TRBJ1-2	13	CSASVGTDPGYTF	TGCAGTGCTAGCGTCGGGACAGATCCTGGCTACACCTTC
TRBV6-2/TRBV6-3	NA	TRBD1	TRBJ1-1	15	CASIRDSRMNTEAFF	TGTGCCAGTATCCGGGACAGCAGAATGAACACTGAAGCTTTCTTT
TRBV7-2	few	TRBD2	TRBJ2-7	14	CASSRGLETEEQYF	TGTGCCAGCAGCCGCGGACTAGAGACGGAAGAGCAGTACTTC
TRBV28	NA	NA	TRBJ2-7	13	CASSHRGLYEQYF	TGTGCCAGCAGCCACCGGGGACTCTACGAGCAGTACTTC
TRBV20-1	few	NA	TRBJ1-6	12	CSTTRYNSPLHF	TGCAGCACAACACGGTATAATTCACCCCTCCACTTT
TRBV28	NA	TRBD2	TRBJ2-6	15	CAAAGGNSGANVLTF	TGTGCCGCGGCGGGGGGAAACTCTGGGGCCAACGTCCTGACTTTC
TRBV29-1	few	NA	TRBJ2-1	13	CSAGHGDDNEQFF	TGCAGCGCGGGACATGGCGACGACAATGAGCAGTTCTTC
TRBV29-1	few	TRBD1	TRBJ1-5	12	CSVEEAGGPQHF	TGCAGCGTTGAAGAAGCAGGGGGGCCCCAGCATTTT
TRBV4-3	NA	NA	TRBJ2-1	14	CASSQDWAPNEQFF	TGCGCCAGCAGCCAAGATTGGGCACCCAATGAGCAGTTCTTC
TRBV4-1	few	TRBD1	TRBJ2-3	14	CASSQEDRADTQYF	TGCGCCAGCAGCCAAGAGGACAGGGCCGATACGCAGTATTTT